This T cell receptor beta chain was documented in a study of T cell responses to AZD1222 COVID-19 vaccine (dated by TCRdb to 2020 to 2023). General notes on the study: TCR sequencing was performed for 230 to 250 trial participants, of whom roughly 200 were given two doses of AZD1222 and around 25 were given two doses of MenACWY control vaccine. Trial participants were enrolled by age into 18-55, 56-69 and 70-plus year subgroups, with around 150, 28 and 57 TCR-sequenced participants respectively.

The CDR3 regions of human TCRbeta chains were analyzed by immunosequencing. The source study handled its data this way. Repertoire TCRs were matched against a reference library of SARS-CoV-2-specific TCRs generated with the MIRA antigen-specificity platform. Breadth meant the fraction of unique TCRs that were SARS-CoV-2-associated, whereas depth meant the fraction of total T cells that were SARS-CoV-2-associated. Using the MIRA data, each spike-specific TCR was assigned both to the spike region to which the TCR was reactive and to a CD4 or CD8 class. Log10-transformed breadth and depth values were compared by one-way ANOVA with Sidak's multiple comparisons tests. TCRdb holds this immuneACCESS table with in-frame rearrangements only. Some clones are missing; in checked studies, unresolved V genes explain under half, and the rest has no known cause. V and J calls plus clone size are reproduced from that table; the DNA served to infer D and trimming. For this sample there are 150,000 to 200,000 clones; 90% to 95% appear just once. The ten largest make up less than 1.5% of the sample.

Details on this clone: Its antigen is not yet known. Per-base qualities were not stored, and no clone one base away is much larger.

The CDR3, from cysteine to phenylalanine, totals 12 residues. CDR3 DNA only is kept here, 36 bases in frame from base 1. Trimming removed 8 bases from V and 5 bases from J, leaving 11 bases between the germline ends. Taken from the germline V gene, the CDR1 and CDR2 loops are MGHDK and SYGVNS. Paper-wide results and their limitations: The whole spike protein was spanned by vaccine-associated CD4 TCRs, and dominant responses were seen in regions 160-218 and 743-854. Most participants were white British and females outnumbered males, and the authors suggested that clonal diversity may have been underestimated. Because no samples from the day 14 peak response were available, repertoires could be characterized only after the peak T cell response. After two AZD1222 doses, both the breadth and the depth of spike-specific TCRs were significantly higher than at day 0 and than in MenACWY recipients. The 56-69-year group was small, and its depth increase did not reach significance, likely because of low power. Epitopes outside the regions mutated in the B.1.351 and B.1.1.7 variants were reportedly recognized by nearly half of the unique spike-specific TCRs. Conclusions about previously exposed vaccinees are limited because only six or seven AZD1222 recipients were SARS-CoV-2 seropositive at baseline.

The time point tag for this specimen amounts to: about 28 days (+/-7) after the second vaccine dose. AZD1222 recipients given second doses at about 4 weeks or at about 12 weeks were pooled, since spike-specific TCR depth and breadth were not found to differ between the two schedules. Vaccinee samples came from UK trials COV001 and COV002, including a single-blind randomized controlled phase 2/3 trial of AZD1222 (ChAdOx1 nCoV-19) in healthy adults. For TCRbeta chain sequencing, PBMC samples were collected from trial participants at day 0 and at day 28 after the second dose. This clonotype originated in an adult who received the AZD1222 COVID-19 vaccine. Sequencing was performed on peripheral blood, taken 28 days after the second AZD1222 dose. This chain is built from TRBV25-1 and TRBJ2-3; the D gene is possibly TRBD2, with 5 bases matching. The nucleotide sequence reads as follows: TGTGCCAGCGCCCTAGAGGGAGATACGCAGTATTTT. It encodes CASALEGDTQYF. With all but the CDR3 taken from the reference TRBV25-1 and TRBJ2-3 genes, the full variable domain is: EADIYQTPRYLVIGTGKKITLECSQTMGHDKMYWYQQDPGMELHLIHYSYGVNSTEKGDLSSESTVSRIRTEHFPLTLESARPSHTSQYLCASALEGDTQYFGPGTRLTVL.